The T cell receptor beta chain described here comes from a study of blood T cells in healthy people across ages. In regard to this clonotype: As yet, its antigen is unknown.

Study-wide findings and caveats: Estimates based on one million T cells were treated as lower bounds. In the absence of known donor CMV status, changes in expanded clonotypes were possibly confounded.

CDR1 and CDR2 (germline): DFQATT, SNEGSKA (reference sequence). The CDR3 extends over 13 amino acids. A second PCR, run for roughly 7 to 12 cycles, used a sample-barcoded 5' primer plus a J-beta primer mix. MiXCR was run by TCRdb on the 5' RACE reads, yielding one entry per CDR3 protein. This table has approximately 800,000 distinct CDR3 sequences, under 30% appearing once. Another study also made use of these data, one on T cells of mothers and their children. This second report adds: Each donor was one of three healthy Caucasian mothers or one of their six children.

Specimen: blood. This clonotype was obtained from a boy between 5 and 17 years old in good health. The chain carries TRBV20-1 and TRBJ2-7; 9 bases agree with TRBD2. The DNA end favors TRBJ2-1, so the J call may be wrong. Here the CDR3 DNA reads TGCAGTGCCCGGGGGGGACTAGCCAATGAGCAGTTCTTC. Its protein is CSARGGLANEQFF.